The 23 T cell receptor beta chains reported below all come from one sample, sequenced in a study of identical twins. One entry per CDR3 protein, called by TCRdb with MiXCR from the 5' RACE reads. This table holds more than 250,000 distinct CDR3 sequences, more than 6.5% found once. These same data were also listed under a study on yellow fever vaccine responses in identical twins.

The source material was memory (CD45RO+) T cells sorted from blood. Every receptor here comes from a young woman in good health.

This clonotype was seen repeatedly, ten times or more. This chain links TRBV20-1 with TRBJ2-1; 7 nucleotides agree with TRBD1. Unmatched junction bases numbered 5, after V lost 3 bases and J lost 3 bases. The CDR3 contains 14 residues. CDR1 is DFQATT, CDR2 SNEGSKA, per germline (reference sequence). CDR3 in DNA: TGCAGTGCTAGCAGGACAGGTCGCTACAATGAGCAGTTCTTC. Its translation: CSASRTGRYNEQFF.

This clonotype was found many times. J is TRBJ1-1 and V is TRBV10-3; weak D call: TRBD1 (6 bases). This CDR3 is built from 14 residues. Germline V CDR1 and CDR2: ENHRY, SYGVKD. V was pared by 6 bases and J by 0 bases, with 11 bases between. DNA of the CDR3: TGTGCCATCAGCTCCACAGGGCTGAACACTGAAGCTTTCTTT. Translating it yields CAISSTGLNTEAFF.

The chain combines TRBV5-8 with TRBJ1-5; D may be TRBD1 (6 bases). Germline assignment: CDR1 SGHTS and CDR2 YDEGEE. The CDR3 totals 16 residues. Trimming took off 4 bases at V and 0 bases at J, with 14 bases between the two ends. The DNA of the CDR3 is TGTGCCAGCAGCCGGGGGCAGCTTTATAGCAATCAGCCCCAGCATTTT. Translation gives CASSRGQLYSNQPQHF.

Only a few counts were recorded for this clonotype. The rearrangement links TRBV28 to TRBJ2-5, with D possibly matching TRBD1 (6 bases). The CDR3 contains 12 residues. Germline CDR1 MDHEN, CDR2 SYDVKM. Trimming took off 8 bases at V and 6 bases at J, with 13 bases between the two ends. The CDR3 reads CASGGLLKTQYF. The CDR3 nucleotides read TGTGCCAGCGGGGGCTTGCTTAAGACCCAGTACTTC.

The table lists this clonotype with a few counts. The chain combines TRBV10-2 with TRBJ2-1, with unresolved D. V lost 2 bases to trimming and J lost 2 bases, with 13 bases between them. Germline V CDR1 and CDR2: WSHSY, SAAADI. This CDR3 spans 16 amino acids. The CDR3 region is CASSERVYFPYNEQFF. The CDR3 DNA is TGCGCCAGCAGTGAGCGGGTTTACTTCCCCTACAATGAGCAGTTCTTC.

The chain has TRBV18 and TRBJ1-4; D not resolved. The V end was cut by 4 bases, the J end by 4 bases, with 7 bases between. The CDR3 contains 13 residues. CDR1 KGHSH and CDR2 LQKENI come from the germline V gene. The CDR3 region is CASSLSLNEKLFF. The DNA of the CDR3 is TGTGCCAGCTCACTTTCGCTTAATGAAAAACTGTTTTTT.

This clonotype was recorded at least ten times. The CDR3 DNA reads TGTGCCAGCAGTTTGACTAGCGGGGCCTACAATGAGCAGTTCTTC. Its translation is CASSLTSGAYNEQFF. This chain joins TRBV12-3 or TRBV12-4 and TRBJ2-1, with 11 bases matching TRBD2. The CDR3 consists of 15 residues. V was clipped by 3 bases and J by 2 bases; unmatched bases: 0.

This clonotype was counted at least ten times. This chain joins TRBV7-2 and TRBJ2-7; 15 nucleotides agree with TRBD2. The germline V gene has CDR1 SGHTA and CDR2 FQGNSA. Trimming removed 3 bases from V and 1 base from J; junction bases left unmatched: 4. The CDR3 totals 17 residues. The CDR3 nucleotides are TGTGCCAGCAGCTTCGGACTAGCGGGAGGGATTTCCTACGAGCAGTACTTC. This sequence encodes CASSFGLAGGISYEQYF.

The chain recombines TRBV7-9 with TRBJ2-7; D is perhaps TRBD1 or TRBD2 (5 bases each). V was pared by 5 bases and J by 5 bases, with 22 bases between. The V gene's germline CDR1 is SEHNR and CDR2 FQNEAQ (reference sequence). This CDR3 is built from 16 residues. The CDR3 region has the DNA TGTGCCAGCAGCCCAAACCCATGGGGGAATGATGACGAGCAGTACTTC. It codes for CASSPNPWGNDDEQYF. Full variable domain (missing parts from reference TRBV7-9 and TRBJ2-7): DTGVSQNPRHKITKRGQNVTFRCDPISEHNRLYWYRQTLGQGPEFLTYFQNEAQLEKSRLLSDRFSAERPKGSFSTLEIQRTEQGDSAMYLCASSPNPWGNDDEQYFGPGTRLTVT.

The sample holds many counts of this clonotype. V gene TRBV12-3 or TRBV12-4 combines with J gene TRBJ1-1; tentative D call: TRBD1 (5 bases). The V end lost 1 base, the J end lost 3 bases, and 12 bases lay between the germline ends. The CDR3 has 15 amino acids. The CDR3 region has the DNA TGTGCCAGCAGTTTAGAAATCAGGGTGGACACTGAAGCTTTCTTT. It translates to CASSLEIRVDTEAFF.

This clonotype was found many times. CDR3 region: CASSPQRQETQYF. The DNA for the CDR3 is TGTGCCAGCTCACCACAGAGACAAGAGACCCAGTACTTC. This chain links TRBV18 with TRBJ2-5; no firm D call. V lost 1 base and J 2 bases, leaving 5 bases between the germline ends. The CDR3 is 13 amino acids. CDR1 and CDR2 from the germline V gene are KGHSH and LQKENI.

This rearrangement joins TRBV3-1 to TRBJ2-5, with unresolved D. V lost 3 bases, J lost 6 bases, and 5 bases lay in between. The CDR3 totals 11 residues. CDR1 is LGHDT, CDR2 YNNKEL, per germline (reference sequence). CDR3 in amino acids: CASSHTKTQYF. Here the CDR3 DNA reads TGTGCCAGCAGCCATACGAAGACCCAGTACTTC.

The J gene is TRBJ2-1, the V gene TRBV2; the D call may be TRBD1 or TRBD2 (5 bases each). This CDR3 has 15 amino acids. V was clipped by 2 bases and J by 2 bases, with 10 bases between them. Germline values: CDR1 SNHLY, CDR2 FYNNEI. The CDR3 loop is CASSELGTTYNEQFF. As DNA, the CDR3 is TGTGCCAGCAGTGAACTAGGGACGACCTACAATGAGCAGTTCTTC.

This clonotype was observed a handful of times. This sequence joins TRBV20-1 and TRBJ1-1; D is possibly TRBD1 (5 bases). Trimming took off 4 bases at V and 1 base at J, with 10 bases between the two ends. The CDR3 has 13 amino acids. From germline, CDR1 is DFQATT and CDR2 SNEGSKA (reference sequence). CDR3 nucleotide sequence: TGCAGTGCTACCACAGGCGGGAACACTGAAGCTTTCTTT. Residues: CSATTGGNTEAFF.

This rearrangement joins TRBV7-2 to TRBJ2-7; possibly TRBD2 for D (6 bases). The CDR3 covers 16 residues. V lost 4 bases to trimming and J lost 6 bases, with 22 bases between them. Germline-derived CDR1 and CDR2 are SGHTA and FQGNSA. DNA of the CDR3: TGTGCCAGCAGCTCGCTAGGGGCGGGATCCGTGGGCGAGCAGTACTTC. This encodes CASSSLGAGSVGEQYF.

Many counts were recorded for this clonotype. The J gene is TRBJ2-1, the V gene TRBV5-1; the match to TRBD2 covers 10 bases. The CDR3 totals 19 residues. Germline values: CDR1 SGHRS, CDR2 YFSETQ. With V trimmed by 4 bases and J by 5 bases, 18 bases remained unmatched. The CDR3 protein is CASSGGSAGGPLLDNEQFF. CDR3 bases: TGCGCCAGCAGCGGCGGTTCAGCGGGGGGGCCTCTACTAGACAATGAGCAGTTCTTC.

The chain employs TRBV12-3 or TRBV12-4 and TRBJ2-2; D gene uncertain. V lost 5 bases and J 4 bases, leaving 11 bases between the germline ends. This CDR3 region has 14 residues. CDR3 in amino acids: CASSLSWATGELFF. The CDR3 region has the DNA TGTGCCAGCAGTCTCTCATGGGCCACCGGGGAGCTGTTTTTT.

This clonotype was found a few times. The rearrangement links TRBV18 to TRBJ2-1, with D possibly called TRBD1 or TRBD2 (6 bases each). Trimming removed 6 bases from V and 7 bases from J, with 19 bases in between. The length of the CDR3 is 15 residues. CDR1 is KGHSH and CDR2 is LQKENI in the germline V gene. The CDR3 nucleotides read TGTGCCAGCTCTCCGTCGGGGGCCGGCAGGAATGAGCAGTTCTTC. Translated: CASSPSGAGRNEQFF. Full variable domain (remainder filled in from reference TRBV18 and TRBJ2-1): NAGVMQNPRHLVRRRGQEARLRCSPMKGHSHVYWYRQLPEEGLKFMVYLQKENIIDESGMPKERFSAEFPKEGPSILRIQQVVRGDSAAYFCASSPSGAGRNEQFFGPGTRLTVL.

This clonotype has just one count. V and J are TRBV2 and TRBJ1-5, with 9 positions matching TRBD1. V was pared by 6 bases and J by 4 bases, with 7 bases of the junction left unmatched. Germline assignment: CDR1 SNHLY and CDR2 FYNNEI. There are 15 residues in the CDR3. This CDR3 is CASRVDRGENQPQHF. The CDR3 DNA reads TGTGCCAGCAGGGTAGACAGGGGGGAGAATCAGCCCCAGCATTTT.

This clonotype was seen repeatedly, ten times or more. V usage is TRBV12-3 or TRBV12-4 and J usage is TRBJ1-3; D is uncertain. The CDR3 extends over 15 amino acids. Trimming took off 6 bases at V and 0 bases at J, with 12 bases between the two ends. CDR3 in amino acids: CASSAGRTSGNTIYF. CDR3 sequence (DNA): TGTGCCAGCAGCGCCGGGCGTACCTCTGGAAACACCATATATTTT.

This clonotype was seen repeatedly, ten times or more. The chain links TRBV11-2 to TRBJ2-4, with 7 bases fitting TRBD1. Germline assignment: CDR1 SGHAT and CDR2 FQNNGV. The CDR3 is 16 amino acids. V lost 3 bases, J lost 2 bases, and 7 bases stayed unmatched. In nucleotides, the CDR3 is TGTGCCAGCAGCTTCCGACAGGGTTTAACCAAAAACATTCAGTACTTC. It yields the protein CASSFRQGLTKNIQYF.

The chain recombines TRBV28 with TRBJ2-1; tentatively, D is TRBD2 (7 bases). V was trimmed by 5 bases and J by 4 bases, leaving 15 bases between them. Germline CDR1 and CDR2: MDHEN and SYDVKM. This CDR3 region has 15 residues. In DNA form, the CDR3 reads TGTGCCAGCAGTCCTTGGGGGCGGGAGTACAATGAGCAGTTCTTC. It translates to CASSPWGREYNEQFF. The variable domain in full, completed from reference TRBV28 and TRBJ2-1, reads DVKVTQSSRYLVKRTGEKVFLECVQDMDHENMFWYRQDPGLGLRLIYFSYDVKMKEKGDIPEGYSVSREKKERFSLILESASTNQTSMYLCASSPWGREYNEQFFGPGTRLTVL.

Only a few counts were recorded for this clonotype. The chain carries TRBV4-1 and TRBJ2-1; 12 nucleotides match TRBD2. V lost 3 bases and J lost 5; bases outside the gene matches: 2. CDR3 length equals 15 residues. Germline loops: CDR1 MGHRA, CDR2 YSYEKL. In DNA, the CDR3 is TGCGCCAGCAGCCAGAGGACTAGCGGGAACAATGAGCAGTTCTTC. Protein sequence: CASSQRTSGNNEQFF.